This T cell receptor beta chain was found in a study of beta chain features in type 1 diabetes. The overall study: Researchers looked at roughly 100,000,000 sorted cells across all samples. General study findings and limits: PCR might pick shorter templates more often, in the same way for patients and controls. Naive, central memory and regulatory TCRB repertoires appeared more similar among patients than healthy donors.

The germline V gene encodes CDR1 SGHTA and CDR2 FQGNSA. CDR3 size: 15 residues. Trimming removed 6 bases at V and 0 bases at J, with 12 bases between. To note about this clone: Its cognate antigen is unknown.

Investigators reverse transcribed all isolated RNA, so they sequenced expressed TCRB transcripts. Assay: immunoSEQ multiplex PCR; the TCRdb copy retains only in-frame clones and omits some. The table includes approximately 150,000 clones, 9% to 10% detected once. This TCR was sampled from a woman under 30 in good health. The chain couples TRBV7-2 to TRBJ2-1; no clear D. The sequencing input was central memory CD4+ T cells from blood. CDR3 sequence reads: CASRRSPDSYNEQFF. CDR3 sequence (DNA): TGTGCCAGCAGACGAAGTCCAGACTCCTACAATGAGCAGTTCTTC.